This TCR beta chain was identified in a study of blood T cell repertoires in COVID-19. The wider study: The United States, Italy and Spain supplied acute and convalescent COVID-19 samples.

Assignment of participants to cohorts was predicated upon participant-reported clinical history. The germline V gene encodes CDR1 SGDLS and CDR2 YYNGEE. J was trimmed by 1 base and V by 4 bases; bases with no gene match: 11. The CDR3 runs to 17 residues. In the authors' methods: By means of reference gene primer amplification, nucleated cell counts were estimated. Sequenced by immunoSEQ multiplex PCR; TCRdb stores in-frame clones only, minus some. The V and J calls and the clone size are those of that table, but D and trimming were determined from the DNA. The sample lists approximately 180,000 clones; 70% to 85% were seen once.

Sequenced sample: PBMCs or T cells enriched from blood (not recorded which). The rearrangement uses TRBV9 and TRBJ1-1; 9 bases align to TRBD1. The origin of this receptor is a woman in her forties or fifties who had recovered from COVID-19. CDR3 loop: CASSPRTTGGRNTEAFF. The CDR3 DNA reads TGTGCCAGCAGCCCCCGGACCACAGGGGGCAGGAACACTGAAGCTTTCTTT.